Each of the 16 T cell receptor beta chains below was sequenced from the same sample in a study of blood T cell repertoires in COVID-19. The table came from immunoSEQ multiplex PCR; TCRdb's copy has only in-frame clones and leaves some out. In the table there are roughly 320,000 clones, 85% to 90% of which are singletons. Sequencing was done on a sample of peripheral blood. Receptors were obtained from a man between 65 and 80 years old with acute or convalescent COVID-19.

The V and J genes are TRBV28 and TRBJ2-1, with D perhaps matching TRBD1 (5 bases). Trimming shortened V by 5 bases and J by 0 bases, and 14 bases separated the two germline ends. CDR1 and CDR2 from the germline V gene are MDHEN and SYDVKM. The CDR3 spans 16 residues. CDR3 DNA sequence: TGTGCCAGCAGTCCCATGACAGCGAACTCCTACAATGAGCAGTTCTTC. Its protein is CASSPMTANSYNEQFF.

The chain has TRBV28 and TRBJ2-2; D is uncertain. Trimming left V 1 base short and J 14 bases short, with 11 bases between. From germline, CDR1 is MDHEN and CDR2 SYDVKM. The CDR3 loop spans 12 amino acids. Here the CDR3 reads CASSLSKTRLFF. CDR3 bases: TGTGCCAGCAGTTTATCGAAAACCAGACTGTTTTTT.

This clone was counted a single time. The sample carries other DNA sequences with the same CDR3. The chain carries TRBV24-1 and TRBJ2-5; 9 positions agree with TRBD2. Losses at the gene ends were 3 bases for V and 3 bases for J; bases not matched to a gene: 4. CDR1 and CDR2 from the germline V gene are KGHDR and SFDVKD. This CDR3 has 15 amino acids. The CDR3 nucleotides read TGTGCCACCAGTGATCCACGACTAGCGGAAGAGACCCAGTACTTC. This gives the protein CATSDPRLAEETQYF.

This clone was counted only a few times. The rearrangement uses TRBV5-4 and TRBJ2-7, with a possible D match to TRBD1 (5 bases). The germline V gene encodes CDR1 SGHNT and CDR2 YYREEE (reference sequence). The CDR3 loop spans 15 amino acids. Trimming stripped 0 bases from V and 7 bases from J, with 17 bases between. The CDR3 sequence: CASSLATTGLGEQYF. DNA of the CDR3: TGTGCCAGCAGCTTGGCCACTACAGGTCTGGGTGAGCAGTACTTC.

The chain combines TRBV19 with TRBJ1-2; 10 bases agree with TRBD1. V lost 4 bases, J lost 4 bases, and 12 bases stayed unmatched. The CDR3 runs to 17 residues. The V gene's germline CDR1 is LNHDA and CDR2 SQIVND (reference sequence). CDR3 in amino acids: CASSKVPGQGLVYGYTF. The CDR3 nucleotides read TGTGCCAGTAGTAAAGTCCCGGGACAGGGGTTGGTCTATGGCTACACCTTC.

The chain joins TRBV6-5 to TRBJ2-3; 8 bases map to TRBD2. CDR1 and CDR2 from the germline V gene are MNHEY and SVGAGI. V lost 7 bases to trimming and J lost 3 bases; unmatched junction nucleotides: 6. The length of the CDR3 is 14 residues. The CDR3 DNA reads TGTGCCAGCATCGGACTAGCTGGTACAGATACGCAGTATTTT. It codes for CASIGLAGTDTQYF.

This CDR3 is CSAEEQGETQYF. The DNA of the CDR3 is TGCAGCGCCGAGGAACAGGGAGAGACCCAGTACTTC. The genes are TRBV29-1 and TRBJ2-5, with D perhaps matching TRBD1 (6 bases). V was pared by 7 bases and J by 4 bases, with 13 bases between. CDR3 length: 12 residues. Germline CDR1 SQVTM, CDR2 ANQGSEA.

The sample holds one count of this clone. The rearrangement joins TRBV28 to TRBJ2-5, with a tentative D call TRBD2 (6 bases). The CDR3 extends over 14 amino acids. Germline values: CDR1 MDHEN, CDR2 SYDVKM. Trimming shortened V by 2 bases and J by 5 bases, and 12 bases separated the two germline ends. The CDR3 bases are TGTGCCAGCAGTTTAGTGGGCCGGGGGGAGACCCAGTACTTC. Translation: CASSLVGRGETQYF.

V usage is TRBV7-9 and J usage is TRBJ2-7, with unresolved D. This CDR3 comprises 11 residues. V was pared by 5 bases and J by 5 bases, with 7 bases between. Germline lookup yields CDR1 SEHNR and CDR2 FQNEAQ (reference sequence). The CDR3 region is CASSVRDEQYF. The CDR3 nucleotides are TGTGCCAGCAGCGTAAGAGACGAGCAGTACTTC. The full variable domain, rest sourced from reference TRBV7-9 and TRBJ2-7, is DTGVSQNPRHKITKRGQNVTFRCDPISEHNRLYWYRQTLGQGPEFLTYFQNEAQLEKSRLLSDRFSAERPKGSFSTLEIQRTEQGDSAMYLCASSVRDEQYFGPGTRLTVT.

The CDR3 protein is CASSGPGANYGYTF. In nucleotides, the CDR3 is TGTGCCAGCAGCGGCCCCGGAGCTAACTATGGCTACACCTTC. V usage is TRBV7-8 and J usage is TRBJ1-2; D is undetermined. Per the germline V gene, CDR1 is SGHVS and CDR2 is FQNEAQ. Trimming took off 5 bases at V and 0 bases at J, with 10 bases between the two ends. This CDR3 comprises 14 residues.

The CDR3 spells CARSLVVIKGRRTNNEQFF. The CDR3 bases are TGTGCCAGAAGCTTGGTAGTTATTAAGGGGAGGAGAACTAACAATGAGCAGTTCTTC. The chain is built from TRBV5-3 and TRBJ2-1; tentatively, D is TRBD2 (6 bases). TRBV5-3 counts as an open reading frame of uncertain function. V was clipped by 0 bases and J by 5 bases, with 24 bases between them. The CDR3 totals 19 residues.

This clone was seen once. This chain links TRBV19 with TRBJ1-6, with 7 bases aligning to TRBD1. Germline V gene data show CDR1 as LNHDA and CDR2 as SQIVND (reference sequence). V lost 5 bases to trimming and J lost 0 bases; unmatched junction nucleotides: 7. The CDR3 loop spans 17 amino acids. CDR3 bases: TGTGCCAGTAGTCCTACGACAGGGAGCTCCTATAATTCACCCCTCCACTTT. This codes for CASSPTTGSSYNSPLHF.

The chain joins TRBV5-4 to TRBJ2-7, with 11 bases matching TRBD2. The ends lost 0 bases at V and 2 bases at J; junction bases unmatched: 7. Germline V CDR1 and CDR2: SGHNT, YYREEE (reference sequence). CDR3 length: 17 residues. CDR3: CASSLAAGLAGAYEQYF. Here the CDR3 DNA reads TGTGCCAGCAGCTTGGCAGCAGGACTAGCGGGTGCCTACGAGCAGTACTTC.

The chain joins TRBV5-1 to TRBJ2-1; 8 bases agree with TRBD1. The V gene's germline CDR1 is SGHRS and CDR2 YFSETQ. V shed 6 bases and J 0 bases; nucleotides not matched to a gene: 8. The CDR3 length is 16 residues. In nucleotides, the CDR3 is TGCGCCAGCACCCGATCCGGGACAGGCTCCTACAATGAGCAGTTCTTC. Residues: CASTRSGTGSYNEQFF.

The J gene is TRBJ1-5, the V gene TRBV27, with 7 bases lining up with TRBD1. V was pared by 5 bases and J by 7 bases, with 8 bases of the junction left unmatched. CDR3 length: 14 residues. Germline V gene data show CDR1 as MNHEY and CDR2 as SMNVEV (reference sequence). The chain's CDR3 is CASSLNRGGQPQHF. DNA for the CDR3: TGTGCCAGCAGTCTAAACAGGGGTGGACAGCCCCAGCATTTT.

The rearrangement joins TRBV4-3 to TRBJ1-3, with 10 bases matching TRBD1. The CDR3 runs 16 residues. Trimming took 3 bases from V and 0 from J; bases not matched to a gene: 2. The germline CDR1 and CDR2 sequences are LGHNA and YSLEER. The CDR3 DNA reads TGCGCCAGCAGCCACGGGACAGGGGACTCTGGAAACACCATATATTTT. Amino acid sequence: CASSHGTGDSGNTIYF.